The clone carrying this TCR beta chain has just a few counts. Its antigen is unknown. The data were taken from a study of identical twins. The study's findings and limits: It was cross-sectional statistical analysis, not following the same donors, that the conclusions relied on. Compared with unrelated sharing, twin-shared out-of-frame alpha sequences had more low-probability sequences. For cord blood, abundant beta clonotypes had fewer insertions, unlike memory repertoires, which showed none.

The CDR3 extends over 13 amino acids. The V gene end was trimmed by 8 bases and the J gene end by 2 bases; junction bases not matched to a gene: 8. The germline gives CDR1 DFQATT, CDR2 SNEGSKA (reference sequence). Healthy Caucasian individuals made up all the donors. TCRdb called the 5' RACE reads again in MiXCR, with one record for every CDR3 protein. The sample lists just under 550,000 distinct CDR3 sequences, 12% to 15% occurring once. The same sample was also studied in work on yellow fever vaccine responses in identical twins.

The sample was CD4+ T cells sorted from blood. This receptor was taken from a young woman in good health. The chain has TRBV20-1 and TRBJ2-5, with 7 bases aligning to TRBD2. The CDR3 nucleotides read TGCAGTCCCAGCGGGGAGAATCAAGAGACCCAGTACTTC. This sequence encodes CSPSGENQETQYF.